This TCR beta chain is drawn from a study of high-grade serous ovarian cancer treatment subgroups. The repertoire was sequenced with immunoSEQ multiplex PCR; TCRdb's copy has only in-frame clones and lacks some. Among fewer than 4,000 clones listed, about 63% were seen once. Tumor samples were taken before definitive surgery or chemotherapy. Findings and limits, study-wide: Same-patient tumor repertoires overlapped at about 0.11 to 0.8; different patients barely overlapped.

To note about this clone: Its antigen is unknown.

The sequenced sample consisted of tumor tissue. The receptor comes from a human donor with high-grade serous ovarian cancer.

In DNA form, the CDR3 reads TGTGCCAGCAGCTTAACTGGAGGGAACACTGAAGCTTTCTTT. Its translation is CASSLTGGNTEAFF. The gene calls are TRBV7-9 and TRBJ1-1; D remains ambiguous. Germline CDR1 and CDR2: SEHNR and FQNEAQ (reference sequence). CDR3 length: 14 amino acids. V dropped 2 bases and J dropped 1 base, with 8 bases sitting between them.